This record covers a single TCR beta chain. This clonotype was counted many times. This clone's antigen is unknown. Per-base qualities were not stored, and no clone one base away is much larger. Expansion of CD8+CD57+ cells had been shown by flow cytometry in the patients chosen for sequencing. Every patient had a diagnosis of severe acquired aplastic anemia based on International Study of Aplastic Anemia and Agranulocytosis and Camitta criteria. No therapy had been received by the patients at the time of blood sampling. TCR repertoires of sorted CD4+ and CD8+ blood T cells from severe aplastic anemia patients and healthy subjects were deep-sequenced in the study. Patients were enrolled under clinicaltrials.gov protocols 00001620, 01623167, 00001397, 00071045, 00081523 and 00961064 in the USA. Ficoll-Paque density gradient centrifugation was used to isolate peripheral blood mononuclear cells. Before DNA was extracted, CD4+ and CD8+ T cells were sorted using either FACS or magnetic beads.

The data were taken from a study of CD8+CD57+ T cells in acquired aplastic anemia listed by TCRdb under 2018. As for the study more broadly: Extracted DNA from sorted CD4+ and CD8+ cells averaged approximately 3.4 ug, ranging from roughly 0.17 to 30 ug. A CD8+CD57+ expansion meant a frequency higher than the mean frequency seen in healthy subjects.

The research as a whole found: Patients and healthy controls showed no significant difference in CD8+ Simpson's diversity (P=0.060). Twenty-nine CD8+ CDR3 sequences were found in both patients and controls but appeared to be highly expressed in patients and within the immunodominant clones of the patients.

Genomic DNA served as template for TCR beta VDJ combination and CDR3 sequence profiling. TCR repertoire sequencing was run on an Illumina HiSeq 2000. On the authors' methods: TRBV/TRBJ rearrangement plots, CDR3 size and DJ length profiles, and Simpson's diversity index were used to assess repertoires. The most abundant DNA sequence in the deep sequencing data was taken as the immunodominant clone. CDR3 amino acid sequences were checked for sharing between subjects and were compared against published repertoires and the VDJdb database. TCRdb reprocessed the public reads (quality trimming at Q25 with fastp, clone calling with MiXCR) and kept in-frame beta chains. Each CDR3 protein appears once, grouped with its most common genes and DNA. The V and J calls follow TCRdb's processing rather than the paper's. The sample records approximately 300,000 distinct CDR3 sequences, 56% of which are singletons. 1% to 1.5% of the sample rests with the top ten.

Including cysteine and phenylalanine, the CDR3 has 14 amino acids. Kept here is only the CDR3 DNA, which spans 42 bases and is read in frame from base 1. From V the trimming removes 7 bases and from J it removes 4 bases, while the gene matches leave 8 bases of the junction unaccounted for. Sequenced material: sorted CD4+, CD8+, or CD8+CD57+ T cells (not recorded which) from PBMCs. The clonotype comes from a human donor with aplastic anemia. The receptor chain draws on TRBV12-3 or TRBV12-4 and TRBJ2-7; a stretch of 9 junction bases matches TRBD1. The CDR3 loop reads CASKQGASGYEQYF. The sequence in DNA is TGTGCCAGCAAACAGGGGGCCTCGGGATACGAGCAGTACTTC.